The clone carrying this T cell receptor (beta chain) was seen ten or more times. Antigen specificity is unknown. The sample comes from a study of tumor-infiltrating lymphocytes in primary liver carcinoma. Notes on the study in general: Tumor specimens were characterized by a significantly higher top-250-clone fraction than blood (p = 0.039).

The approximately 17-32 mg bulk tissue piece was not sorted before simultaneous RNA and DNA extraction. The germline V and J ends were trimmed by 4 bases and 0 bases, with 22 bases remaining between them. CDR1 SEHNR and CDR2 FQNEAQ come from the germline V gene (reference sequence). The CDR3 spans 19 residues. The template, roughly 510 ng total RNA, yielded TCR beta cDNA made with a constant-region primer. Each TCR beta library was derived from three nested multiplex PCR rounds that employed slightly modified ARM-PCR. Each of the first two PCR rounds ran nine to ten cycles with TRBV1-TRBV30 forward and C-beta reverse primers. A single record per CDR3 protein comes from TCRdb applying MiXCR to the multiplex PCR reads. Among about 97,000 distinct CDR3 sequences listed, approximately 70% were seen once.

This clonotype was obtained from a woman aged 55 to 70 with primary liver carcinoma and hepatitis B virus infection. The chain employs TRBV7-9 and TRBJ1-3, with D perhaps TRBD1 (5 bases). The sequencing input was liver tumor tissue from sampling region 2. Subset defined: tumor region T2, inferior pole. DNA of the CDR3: TGTGCCAGCAGCTCCCCCCGCCGGGGCAGCCCGAGCTCTGGAAACACCATATATTTT. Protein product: CASSSPRRGSPSSGNTIYF.